This T cell receptor beta chain was found in a study of Graves' ophthalmopathy and Graves' hyperthyroidism. The CDR3 sequence is 14 residues long. The junction had 4 bases not matched to a gene; V was cut back by 4 bases and J by 4 bases. The V gene's germline CDR1 is DFQATT and CDR2 SNEGSKA (reference sequence). Amplification of the TCR beta CDR3 regions used RNA transcripts (as template). The first round was an RT-PCR with HTBI primers, and the second round was a multiplex PCR. TCRdb re-derived calls from the multiplex PCR reads in MiXCR, one entry per CDR3 protein. The table lists more than 45,000 distinct CDR3 sequences, roughly 52% of them singletons, with roughly 21% in the top ten.

This chain connects TRBV20-1 to TRBJ2-1, with 10 bases fitting TRBD2. The TCR sequence derives from an adult man with Graves' ophthalmopathy. Sequenced sample: peripheral blood. The CDR3 reads CSATTSGPYNEQFF. In DNA form, the CDR3 reads TGCAGTGCTACGACTAGCGGGCCATACAATGAGCAGTTCTTC.